In its sample, the clone carrying this TCR beta chain was seen many times. The target antigen is unknown. MiXCR, applied by TCRdb to the reads, yields one record per CDR3 protein. The data show tens of thousands of distinct CDR3 sequences, around 21% seen once. This sample was included in a study of T cell repertoires in cytomegalovirus infection. Study in general: HLA-B-restricted CMV epitopes that are well studied were used alongside recently identified HLA-C-restricted ones. Study conclusions and caveats: CMV carriers having the relevant HLA were flagged by cumulative public TCR beta family frequency. The ex vivo response showed dominance by HLA-C-restricted CMV-specific TCR beta clonotypes.

This TCR derives from a human donor in good health (CMV status not recorded). Some clones in this sample may be carry-over from other donors' samples. The sample here was CD8+ T cells from cultured PBMCs, taken from culture after CMV antigen stimulation.

CDR3 coding DNA: TGTGCCAGCAGCCAAGGGACTAGCGGCGACGGACTTGAGCAGTTCTTC. Amino acid sequence: CASSQGTSGDGLEQFF. J is TRBJ2-1 and V is TRBV4-2; 10 bases line up with TRBD2. Germline trimming cut 1 base from V and 9 bases from J; bases unmatched to any gene: 9. Germline V CDR1 and CDR2: LGHNA, YNFKEQ. The CDR3 is 16 residues long.